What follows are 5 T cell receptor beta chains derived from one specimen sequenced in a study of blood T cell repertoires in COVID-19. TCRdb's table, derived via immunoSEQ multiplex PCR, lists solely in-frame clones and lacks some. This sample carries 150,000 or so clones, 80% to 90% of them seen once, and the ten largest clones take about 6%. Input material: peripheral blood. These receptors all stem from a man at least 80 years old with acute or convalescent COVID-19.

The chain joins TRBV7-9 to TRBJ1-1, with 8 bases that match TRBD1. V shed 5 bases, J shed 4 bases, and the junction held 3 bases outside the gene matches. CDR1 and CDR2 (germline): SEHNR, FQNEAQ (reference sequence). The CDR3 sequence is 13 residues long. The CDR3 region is CASSATGATEAFF. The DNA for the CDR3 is TGTGCCAGCAGCGCGACAGGGGCCACTGAAGCTTTCTTT. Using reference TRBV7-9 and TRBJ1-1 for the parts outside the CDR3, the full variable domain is DTGVSQNPRHKITKRGQNVTFRCDPISEHNRLYWYRQTLGQGPEFLTYFQNEAQLEKSRLLSDRFSAERPKGSFSTLEIQRTEQGDSAMYLCASSATGATEAFFGQGTRLTVV.

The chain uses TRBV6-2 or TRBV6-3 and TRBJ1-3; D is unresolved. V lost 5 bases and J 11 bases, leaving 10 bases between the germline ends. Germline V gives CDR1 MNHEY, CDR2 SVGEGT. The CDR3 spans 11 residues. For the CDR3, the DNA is TGTGCCAGCAGTGCCTCAGGCGCCATATATTTT. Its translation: CASSASGAIYF.

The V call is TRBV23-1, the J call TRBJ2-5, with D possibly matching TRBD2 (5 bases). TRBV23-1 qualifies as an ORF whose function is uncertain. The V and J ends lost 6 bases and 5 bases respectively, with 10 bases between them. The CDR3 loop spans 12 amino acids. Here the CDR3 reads CASRGAWETQYF. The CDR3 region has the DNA TGCGCCAGCAGGGGAGCATGGGAGACCCAGTACTTC.

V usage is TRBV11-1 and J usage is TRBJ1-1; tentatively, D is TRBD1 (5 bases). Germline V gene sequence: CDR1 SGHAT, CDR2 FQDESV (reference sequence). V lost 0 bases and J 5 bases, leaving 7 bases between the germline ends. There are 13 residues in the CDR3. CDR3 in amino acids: CASSLAGGTEAFF. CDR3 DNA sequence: TGTGCCAGCAGCTTAGCGGGGGGTACTGAAGCTTTCTTT.

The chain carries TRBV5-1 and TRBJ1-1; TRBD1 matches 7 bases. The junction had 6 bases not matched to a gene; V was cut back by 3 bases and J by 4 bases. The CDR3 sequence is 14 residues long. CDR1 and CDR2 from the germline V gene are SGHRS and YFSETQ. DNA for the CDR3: TGCGCCAGCAGCTACGACAGGGTCGCCACTGAAGCTTTCTTT. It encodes CASSYDRVATEAFF.